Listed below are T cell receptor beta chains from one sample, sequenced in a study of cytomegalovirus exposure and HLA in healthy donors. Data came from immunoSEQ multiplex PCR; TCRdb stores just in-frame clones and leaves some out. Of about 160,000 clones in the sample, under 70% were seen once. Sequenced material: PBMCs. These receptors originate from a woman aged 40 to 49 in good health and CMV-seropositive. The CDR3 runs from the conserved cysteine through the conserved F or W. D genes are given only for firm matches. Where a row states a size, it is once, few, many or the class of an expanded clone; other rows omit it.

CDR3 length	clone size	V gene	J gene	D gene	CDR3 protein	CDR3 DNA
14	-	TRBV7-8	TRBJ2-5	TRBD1	CASSSDRARETQYF	TGTGCCAGCAGCTCAGACAGGGCCAGGGAGACCCAGTACTTC
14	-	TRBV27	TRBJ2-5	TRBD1	CASSRYRGLETQYF	TGTGCCAGCAGTCGTTACAGGGGATTAGAGACCCAGTACTTC
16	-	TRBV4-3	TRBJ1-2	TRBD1	CASSQDFGQGSYGYTF	TGCGCCAGCAGCCAAGATTTTGGACAGGGTAGCTATGGCTACACCTTC
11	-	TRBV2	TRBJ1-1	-	CASVQGLEAFF	TGTGCCAGCGTACAGGGTTTGGAAGCTTTCTTT
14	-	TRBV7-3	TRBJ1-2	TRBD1	CASSKDRGRDGYTF	TGTGCCAGCAGCAAAGACAGGGGGCGGGATGGCTACACCTTC
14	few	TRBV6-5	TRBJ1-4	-	CATGSQTGNEKLFF	TGTGCTACAGGCTCACAGACCGGAAATGAAAAACTGTTTTTT
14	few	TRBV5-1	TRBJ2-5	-	CASSLAEGGGSQYF	TGCGCCAGCAGCTTGGCCGAAGGGGGAGGGTCCCAGTACTTC
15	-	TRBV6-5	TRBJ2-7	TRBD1	CASGGYRDRGYEQYF	TGTGCCAGCGGTGGTTACCGGGACAGGGGCTACGAGCAGTACTTC
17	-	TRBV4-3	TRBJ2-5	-	CASSQAIRSDAQETQYF	TGCGCCAGCAGCCAAGCGATACGGAGTGACGCCCAAGAGACCCAGTACTTC
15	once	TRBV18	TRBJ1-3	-	CASSPTDIPGNTIYF	TGTGCCAGCTCTCCGACCGACATACCTGGAAACACCATATATTTT
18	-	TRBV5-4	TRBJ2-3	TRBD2	CASSLSIQGLAGGDTQYF	TGTGCCAGCAGCTTGTCCATACAGGGACTAGCGGGGGGCGATACGCAGTATTTT
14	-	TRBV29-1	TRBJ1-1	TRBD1	CSVGQGRGNTEAFF	TGCAGCGTGGGACAGGGTCGGGGGAACACTGAAGCTTTCTTT
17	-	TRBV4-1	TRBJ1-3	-	CASSQNFGQLSGNTIYF	TGCGCCAGCAGCCAAAACTTCGGACAGCTTTCTGGAAACACCATATATTTT
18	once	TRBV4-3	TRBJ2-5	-	CASSQDTGRGDLGETQYF	TGCGCCAGCAGCCAAGACACGGGGAGGGGGGATCTTGGGGAGACCCAGTACTTC
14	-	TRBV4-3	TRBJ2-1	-	CASSQVRSSSEQFF	TGCGCCAGCAGCCAAGTGAGGAGCTCCTCGGAGCAGTTCTTC
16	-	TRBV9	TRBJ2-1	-	CASSHVLGTTYNEQFF	TGTGCCAGCAGCCATGTTTTGGGCACGACGTACAATGAGCAGTTCTTC
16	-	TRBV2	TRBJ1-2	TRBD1	CASSPSFGQGASGYTF	TGTGCCAGCAGTCCCTCATTCGGACAGGGGGCTTCTGGCTACACCTTC
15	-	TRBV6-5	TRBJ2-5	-	CASRELGQTKETQYF	TGTGCCAGCAGGGAACTGGGGCAGACAAAAGAGACCCAGTACTTC
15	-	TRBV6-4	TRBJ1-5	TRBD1	CASSERRGLGQPQNF	TGTGCCAGCAGTGAGCGGAGGGGGCTGGGGCAGCCCCAGAATTTT
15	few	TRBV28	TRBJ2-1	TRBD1	CASRGTGTASNEQFF	TGTGCCAGCAGGGGGACCGGGACAGCCTCCAATGAGCAGTTCTTC
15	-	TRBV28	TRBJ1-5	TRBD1	CASSLSGQANQPQHF	TGTGCCAGCAGTTTATCGGGACAGGCTAATCAGCCCCAGCATTTT
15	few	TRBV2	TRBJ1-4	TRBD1	CASRDRGRANEKLFF	TGTGCCAGCAGGGACAGGGGGCGGGCTAATGAAAAACTGTTTTTT
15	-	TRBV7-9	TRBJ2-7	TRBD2	CASSSPGGAGDEQYF	TGTGCCAGCAGCTCGCCCGGGGGAGCGGGAGACGAGCAGTACTTC
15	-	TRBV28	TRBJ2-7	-	CASSLVGQGGSEQYF	TGTGCCAGCAGTTTAGTTGGCCAGGGAGGTTCCGAGCAGTACTTC
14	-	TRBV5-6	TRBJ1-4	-	CASSEPATNEKLFF	TGTGCCAGCAGTGAGCCTGCAACTAATGAAAAACTGTTTTTT
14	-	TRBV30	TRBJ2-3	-	CAWKSLAFTDTQYF	TGTGCCTGGAAGTCTCTAGCGTTCACAGATACGCAGTATTTT
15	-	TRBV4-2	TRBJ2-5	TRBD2	CASSGSGGQEETQYF	TGTGCCAGCAGCGGTAGCGGGGGGCAGGAAGAGACCCAGTACTTC
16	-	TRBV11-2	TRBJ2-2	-	CASSSSRRVDTGELFF	TGTGCCAGCAGCTCAAGTAGACGGGTTGACACCGGGGAGCTGTTTTTT
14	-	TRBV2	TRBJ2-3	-	CASSEVVSPGTQYF	TGTGCCAGCAGTGAAGTTGTCTCTCCGGGGACGCAGTATTTT
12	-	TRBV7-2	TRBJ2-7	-	CASQESSYEQYF	TGTGCCAGCCAGGAATCGTCCTACGAGCAGTACTTC
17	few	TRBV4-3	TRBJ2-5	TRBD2	CASSQATSSGYQETQYF	TGCGCCAGCAGCCAAGCCACCTCTAGCGGGTACCAAGAGACCCAGTACTTC
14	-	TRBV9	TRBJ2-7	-	CASSPLLVPYEQYF	TGTGCCAGCAGCCCACTACTAGTCCCCTACGAGCAGTACTTC
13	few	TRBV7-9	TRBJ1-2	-	CASSLEIPYGYTF	TGTGCCAGCAGCTTAGAAATTCCTTATGGCTACACCTTC
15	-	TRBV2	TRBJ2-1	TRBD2	CASTDLAGGTDEQFF	TGTGCCAGCACTGACCTAGCGGGAGGTACGGATGAGCAGTTCTTC
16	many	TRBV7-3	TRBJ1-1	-	CASSLTQGPMNTEAFF	TGTGCCAGCAGCTTAACCCAGGGGCCCATGAACACTGAAGCTTTCTTT
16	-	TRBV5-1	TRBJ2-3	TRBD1	CASSSGPQGGTDTQYF	TGCGCCAGCAGCTCGGGTCCCCAGGGGGGCACAGATACGCAGTATTTT
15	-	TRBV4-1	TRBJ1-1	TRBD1	CASSQEQGQYPEAFF	TGCGCCAGCAGCCAAGAACAGGGACAGTACCCTGAAGCTTTCTTT
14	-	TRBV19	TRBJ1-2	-	CASSIGQKNYGYTF	TGTGCCAGTAGTATTGGACAGAAAAACTATGGCTACACCTTC
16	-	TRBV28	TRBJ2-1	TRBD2	CASSSHLSGYYNEQFF	TGTGCCAGCAGTTCTCACCTTAGCGGGTACTACAATGAGCAGTTCTTC
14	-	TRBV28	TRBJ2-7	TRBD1	CASRPSDRDYEQYF	TGTGCCAGCAGACCCTCAGACAGGGACTACGAGCAGTACTTC
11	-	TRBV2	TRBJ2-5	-	CASTLQETQYF	TGTGCCAGCACCCTACAAGAGACCCAGTACTTC
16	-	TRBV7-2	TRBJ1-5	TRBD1	CASSLAGGAGNQPQHF	TGTGCCAGCAGCTTGGCAGGGGGCGCCGGCAATCAGCCCCAGCATTTT
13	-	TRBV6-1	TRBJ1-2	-	CASRAGTNYGYTF	TGTGCCAGCAGGGCCGGGACAAACTATGGCTACACCTTC
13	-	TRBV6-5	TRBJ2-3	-	CASSASPRGTQYF	TGTGCCAGCAGCGCCTCCCCGCGGGGTACGCAGTATTTT
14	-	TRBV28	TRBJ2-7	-	CASSTGWALYEQYF	TGTGCCAGTTCCACAGGGTGGGCGCTCTACGAGCAGTACTTC
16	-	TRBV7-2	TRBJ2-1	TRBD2	CASSLGLAGGDNEQFF	TGTGCCAGCAGCTTGGGACTAGCGGGGGGGGACAATGAGCAGTTCTTC